Following are 29 T cell receptor beta chains from one sample sequenced in a study of OX40 agonist ivuxolimab in advanced cancers. Data came from immunoSEQ multiplex PCR; TCRdb stores just in-frame clones and leaves some out. This sample has 25,000 to 40,000 clones; around nine tenths occur once, and the top ten carry around 5%. The sequencing here drew on CD4+ or CD8+ T cells sorted from blood, taken in a trial of the OX40 agonist ivuxolimab. These receptor sequences come from an adult with an advanced solid tumor such as melanoma, head and neck, liver or kidney cancer.

About this clone itself: The same CDR3 can be traced to other DNA sequences in this sample. J is TRBJ2-5 and V is TRBV5-4; the D gene is possibly TRBD1 (6 bases). The germline gives CDR1 SGHNT, CDR2 YYREEE (reference sequence). Deletions cut 0 bases from V and 2 bases from J, with 11 bases between. CDR3 length: 15 amino acids. The CDR3 region is CASSLGWGQQETQYF. Written as DNA, the CDR3 is TGTGCCAGCAGCTTGGGGTGGGGGCAACAAGAGACCCAGTACTTC.

The chain links TRBV7-8 to TRBJ1-2; 7 bases agree with TRBD1. CDR1 SGHVS and CDR2 FQNEAQ come from the germline V gene. The ends lost 5 bases at V and 8 bases at J; junction bases unmatched: 8. The CDR3 has 13 amino acids. In DNA, the CDR3 is TGTGCCAGCAGCCCGACAGGGTTACGAGGCTACACCTTC. Its protein is CASSPTGLRGYTF.

This rearrangement joins TRBV5-1 to TRBJ2-1; 7 bases line up with TRBD1. The CDR3 sequence is 14 residues long. J lost 5 bases, V lost 3 bases, and 5 bases had no gene match. Germline values: CDR1 SGHRS, CDR2 YFSETQ. Here the CDR3 DNA reads TGCGCCAGCAGCTATCGACAGGGCAACAATGAGCAGTTCTTC. It specifies CASSYRQGNNEQFF.

The chain has TRBV9 and TRBJ1-2; the D is unclear. This CDR3 contains 15 residues. V shed 1 base and J shed 7 bases, with 17 bases lying between them. CDR1 is SGDLS, CDR2 YYNGEE, per germline. The CDR3 spells CASSVTEAANRGYTF. In DNA, the CDR3 is TGTGCCAGCAGCGTAACCGAGGCAGCGAATCGTGGCTACACCTTC.

The chain employs TRBV14 and TRBJ2-1; 7 bases are a match to TRBD2. Germline lookup yields CDR1 SGHDN and CDR2 FVKESK. The CDR3 has 13 amino acids. V lost 4 bases, J lost 6 bases, and 3 bases stayed unmatched. In DNA, the CDR3 is TGTGCCAGCAGCCCAGGACTAGTCAATGAGCAGTTCTTC. It encodes CASSPGLVNEQFF.

The V and J genes are TRBV7-2 and TRBJ2-7; 10 bases are shared with TRBD2. This CDR3 is 15 amino acids long. The trim removed 9 bases at V and 5 bases at J, leaving 13 bases unmatched. Germline CDR1 reads SGHTA; CDR2 reads FQGNSA. The CDR3 spells CASNHGAGGPDEQYV. In DNA, the CDR3 is TGTGCCAGTAATCATGGAGCGGGGGGGCCGGACGAGCAGTACGTC.

The gene calls are TRBV27 and TRBJ2-2, with 11 positions matching TRBD2. In germline, CDR1 is MNHEY, CDR2 SMNVEV (reference sequence). There are 16 residues in the CDR3. V dropped 5 bases and J dropped 3; count of bases not matched to a gene: 5. CDR3 DNA sequence: TGTGCCAGCAGTCCAGGACTAGCGGGCTACACCGGGGAGCTGTTTTTT. Translated, it gives CASSPGLAGYTGELFF.

The chain carries TRBV6-6 and TRBJ2-1; weak D call: TRBD2 (7 bases). V lost 2 bases and J lost 7, with 15 bases in between. CDR3 length: 15 residues. The V gene's germline CDR1 is MNHNY and CDR2 SVGAGI (reference sequence). CDR3 in DNA: TGTGCCAGCAGTTACACGGGGGGCCCTCGGAATGAGCAGTTCTTC. It specifies CASSYTGGPRNEQFF.

The chain couples TRBV7-9 to TRBJ2-7; D may match TRBD1 or TRBD2 (5 bases each). The germline V and J ends were trimmed by 5 bases and 3 bases, with 14 bases remaining between them. Germline V lookup: CDR1 SEHNR, CDR2 FQNEAQ (reference sequence). This CDR3 is 14 amino acids long. The CDR3: CASSPDRGDYEQYV. CDR3 DNA sequence: TGTGCCAGCAGCCCCGACCGAGGGGACTACGAGCAGTACGTC.

This chain uses TRBV27 with TRBJ2-7, with 7 bases aligning to TRBD2. The length of the CDR3 is 14 residues. Germline V CDR1 and CDR2: MNHEY, SMNVEV (reference sequence). With 4 bases clipped from V and 0 bases from J, the junction kept 3 bases outside the gene matches. The CDR3 DNA is TGTGCCAGCAGTTACCGGGACTACTCCTACGAGCAGTACTTC. This gives the protein CASSYRDYSYEQYF.

This clone was detected once. The chain carries TRBV5-8 and TRBJ2-3, with D perhaps assigned TRBD1 or TRBD2 (5 bases each). The CDR3 is made up of 15 amino acids. Between the trimmed V and J ends, which lost 2 bases and 4 bases, there was a span of 14 bases. Looked up from germline, CDR1 is SGHTS and CDR2 is YDEGEE. CDR3 loop: CASSLGVTGPDTQYF. The DNA of the CDR3 is TGTGCCAGCAGCTTAGGTGTCACGGGGCCAGATACGCAGTATTTT.

The chain couples TRBV2 to TRBJ2-7; 7 nucleotides line up with TRBD1. This CDR3 comprises 13 residues. V lost 7 bases and J lost 3; bases outside the gene matches: 6. Per germline, CDR1 SNHLY and CDR2 FYNNEI. CDR3 loop: CASTKRDSYEQYV. In nucleotides, the CDR3 is TGTGCCAGCACCAAAAGGGACAGCTACGAGCAGTACGTC.

The chain employs TRBV6-5 and TRBJ2-2; unclear D gene. This CDR3 is 12 amino acids long. Germline assignment: CDR1 MNHEY and CDR2 SVGAGI. V was pared by 0 bases and J by 6 bases, with 2 bases between. As DNA, the CDR3 is TGTGCCAGCAGTTACTCTCCCGGGGAGCTGTTTTTT. It is translated as CASSYSPGELFF.

V usage is TRBV4-2 and J usage is TRBJ2-7; TRBD2 agrees at 7 bases. With 4 bases clipped from V and 6 bases from J, the junction kept 12 bases outside the gene matches. The CDR3 is 15 residues long. Germline V CDR1 and CDR2: LGHNA, YNFKEQ. CDR3 loop: CASSPDELTGGEQYF. Written as DNA, the CDR3 is TGTGCCAGCAGCCCTGACGAACTGACGGGGGGCGAGCAGTACTTC.

V usage is TRBV9 and J usage is TRBJ2-7, with D perhaps assigned TRBD1 or TRBD2 (5 bases each). This CDR3 is 16 amino acids long. CDR1 and CDR2 (germline): SGDLS, YYNGEE. V lost 0 bases, J lost 5 bases, and 18 bases lay in between. In DNA form, the CDR3 reads TGTGCCAGCAGCGTAGCTTTCAGAGGGGAATTCGACGAGCAGTACTTC. It yields the protein CASSVAFRGEFDEQYF.

This chain joins TRBV9 and TRBJ2-7; TRBD1 agrees at 9 bases. Germline assignment: CDR1 SGDLS and CDR2 YYNGEE. J lost 2 bases, V lost 4 bases, and 7 bases had no gene match. The CDR3 loop spans 15 amino acids. CDR3 sequence reads: CASSTPGQGPYEQYF. For the CDR3, the DNA is TGTGCCAGCAGCACACCGGGACAGGGCCCCTACGAGCAGTACTTC.

The chain employs TRBV28 and TRBJ2-2, with D unresolved. This CDR3 has 13 residues. The V end was cut by 2 bases, the J end by 4 bases, with 5 bases between. CDR1 MDHEN and CDR2 SYDVKM come from the germline V gene. The DNA of the CDR3 is TGTGCCAGCAGTTTAAGAACCACCGGGGAGCTGTTTTTT. Translated: CASSLRTTGELFF.

Turning to this clone: The junction departs from the called germline gene at one end, perhaps through a read error. This rearrangement joins TRBV9 to TRBJ1-3; D remains unclear. The CDR3 spans 16 residues. Germline V gene sequence: CDR1 SGDLS, CDR2 YYNGEE. The CDR3 bases are TGTGCCAACAGCGTAGCGGAGCGGGGATCTGGAAACACCATATATTTT. Translation gives CANSVAERGSGNTIYF.

The chain employs TRBV4-1 and TRBJ1-2, with TRBD1 identical over 7 bases. This CDR3 region has 13 residues. After removal of 5 bases from V and 8 bases from J, the junction contained 8 bases not matched to a gene. The germline V gene encodes CDR1 MGHRA and CDR2 YSYEKL. The CDR3 sequence is CASSTSDRRGYTF. CDR3 nucleotides: TGCGCCAGCAGCACCTCGGACAGGCGGGGCTACACCTTC.

This clone has just one count. The chain couples TRBV27 to TRBJ1-5, with TRBD1 as a possible D gene (6 bases). The CDR3 consists of 16 residues. Per germline, CDR1 MNHEY and CDR2 SMNVEV (reference sequence). With 2 bases removed from V and 1 base from J, the gap between germline ends came to 12 bases. The DNA for the CDR3 is TGTGCCAGCAGTTTAGGGGGGAGGGGGAGCAATCAGCCCCAGCATTTT. As protein: CASSLGGRGSNQPQHF.

V usage is TRBV15 and J usage is TRBJ2-1; D remains ambiguous. This CDR3 contains 16 residues. Germline CDR1 is LNHNV and CDR2 is YYDKDF (reference sequence). The ends were cut back, 0 bases at V and 6 bases at J, with 15 bases in the middle. The CDR3 nucleotides are TGTGCCACCAGCAGAGATCCCCTAATGGACGGCAATGAGCAGTTCTTC. Protein sequence: CATSRDPLMDGNEQFF.

V usage is TRBV9 and J usage is TRBJ1-2, with D unclear. This CDR3 comprises 13 residues. The germline gives CDR1 SGDLS, CDR2 YYNGEE. The germline V and J ends were trimmed by 4 bases and 4 bases, with 11 bases remaining between them. The CDR3 region is CASSLRPSYGYTF. CDR3 coding DNA: TGTGCCAGCAGCCTCCGACCCAGCTATGGCTACACCTTC.

CDR3 residues: CASSLAGADTGELFF. CDR3 nucleotides: TGTGCCAGCAGCTTAGCGGGGGCGGACACCGGGGAGCTGTTTTTT. The chain employs TRBV7-2 and TRBJ2-2, with a possible D match to TRBD1 (6 bases). This CDR3 has 15 amino acids. Germline V CDR1 and CDR2: SGHTA, FQGNSA. The ends were cut back, 0 bases at V and 3 bases at J, with 8 bases in the middle. Full variable domain (rest looked up from reference TRBV7-2 and TRBJ2-2): GAGVSQSPSNKVTEKGKDVELRCDPISGHTALYWYRQSLGQGLEFLIYFQGNSAPDKSGLPSDRFSAERTGGSVSTLTIQRTQQEDSAVYLCASSLAGADTGELFFGEGSRLTVL.

This clone was picked up a small number of times. V usage is TRBV6-5 and J usage is TRBJ2-6; no reliable D call. The V gene lost 0 bases and the J gene lost 2 bases, with 8 bases spanning the gap. Germline values: CDR1 MNHEY, CDR2 SVGAGI. The CDR3 is made up of 16 amino acids. The DNA for the CDR3 is TGTGCCAGCAGTTACTCAGTGGGGACTGGGGCCAACGTCCTGACTTTC. This gives the protein CASSYSVGTGANVLTF.

The rearrangement links TRBV15 to TRBJ2-7; the match to TRBD1 covers 10 bases. Germline V CDR1 and CDR2: LNHNV, YYDKDF (reference sequence). Losses at the gene ends were 5 bases for V and 6 bases for J; bases not matched to a gene: 10. This CDR3 has 15 residues. CDR3 nucleotides: TGTGCCACCAGCGTAACGGGACAGGGGTTGTCCGAGCAGTACTTC. Its translation: CATSVTGQGLSEQYF.

The chain couples TRBV27 to TRBJ2-2, with D tentatively TRBD2 (5 bases). V was trimmed by 4 bases and J by 4 bases, leaving 10 bases between them. The CDR3 is 14 amino acids. CDR1 is MNHEY, CDR2 SMNVEV, per germline (reference sequence). The CDR3 is CASSYLGGTGELFF. For the CDR3, the DNA is TGTGCCAGCAGTTATCTAGGAGGCACCGGGGAGCTGTTTTTT.

This clone was observed a few times. This chain links TRBV19 with TRBJ1-1, with D unclear. The germline V gene has CDR1 LNHDA and CDR2 SQIVND (reference sequence). The CDR3 totals 13 residues. Trimming removed 6 bases at V and 5 bases at J, with 13 bases between. CDR3 DNA sequence: TGTGCCAGTAGCCCCGCCCTCTGGACTGAAGCTTTCTTT. Protein: CASSPALWTEAFF.

This clone appeared a few times. V gene TRBV9 combines with J gene TRBJ1-5; D is uncertain. The CDR3 totals 13 residues. The germline V gene has CDR1 SGDLS and CDR2 YYNGEE. V lost 0 bases and J 7 bases, leaving 8 bases between the germline ends. CDR3 protein: CASSVGPGQPQHF. The CDR3 region has the DNA TGTGCCAGCAGCGTAGGACCGGGGCAGCCCCAGCATTTT.

This clone was seen only once. The rearrangement links TRBV27 to TRBJ1-3; no clear D. This CDR3 has 14 residues. CDR1 is MNHEY and CDR2 is SMNVEV in the germline V gene (reference sequence). Trimming pared 3 bases from V and 4 bases from J, leaving 10 bases between. The DNA for the CDR3 is TGTGCCAGCAGTTTCGGTGGGTCCGGAAACACCATATATTTT. Residues: CASSFGGSGNTIYF.